The 18 T cell receptor beta chains presented below share a single source sample, sequenced in a study of control samples from healthy donors and cancer patients (dated by TCRdb to the early 2020s). Receptor amplification or capture employed the immunoSEQ multiplex PCR assay. TCRdb mirrors the immuneACCESS table, restricted to in-frame sequences. Some clones are absent from its copies; in checked studies, under half trace to an unresolved V gene, and the reason for the others is unknown. The sample table shows about 51,000 clones, and 75% to 90% are seen once. Over 9.5% of the sample is taken by the ten largest. Sequenced material: blood. These receptors came from a man aged 65 to 85 in good health.

The CDR3 spells CASRPHNSPLHF. CDR3 nucleotide sequence: TGCGCCAGCAGGCCCCACAATTCACCCCTCCACTTT. This chain joins TRBV5-1 and TRBJ1-6; no definite D call. Germline V CDR1 and CDR2: SGHRS, YFSETQ. Trimming removed 5 bases from V and 7 bases from J, with 7 bases in between. This CDR3 spans 12 amino acids.

The chain combines TRBV15 with TRBJ1-2; no clear D. Trimming left V 3 bases short and J 4 bases short, with 15 bases between. Germline lookup yields CDR1 LNHNV and CDR2 YYDKDF (reference sequence). The CDR3 is 15 residues long. The chain's CDR3 is CATSRDLDTAYGYTF. The CDR3 region has the DNA TGTGCCACCAGCAGGGACCTAGACACAGCCTATGGCTACACCTTC.

V gene TRBV2 combines with J gene TRBJ2-1; D is unresolved. The germline V and J ends were trimmed by 8 bases and 12 bases, with 11 bases remaining between them. Germline V gene sequence: CDR1 SNHLY, CDR2 FYNNEI. The CDR3 is 10 amino acids. The CDR3: CASFFLRQFF. DNA of the CDR3: TGTGCCAGCTTCTTCCTACGGCAGTTCTTC.

This clone was picked up one time. This sequence joins TRBV3-1 (or the pseudogene TRBV3-2) and TRBJ2-5; D unresolved. The germline CDR1 and CDR2 sequences are LGHDT and YNNKEL (reference sequence). This CDR3 region has 15 residues. With 1 base removed from V and 0 bases from J, the gap between germline ends came to 9 bases. For the CDR3, the DNA is TGTGCCAGCAGCCAAGTGACATCGTACCAAGAGACCCAGTACTTC. Translated, it gives CASSQVTSYQETQYF.

The chain uses TRBV18 and TRBJ2-2; D unclear. Germline CDR1 reads KGHSH; CDR2 reads LQKENI. This CDR3 region has 17 residues. Trimming stripped 0 bases from V and 0 bases from J, with 11 bases between. CDR3 nucleotides: TGTGCCAGCTCACCACCGAACAGATTCGCGAACACCGGGGAGCTGTTTTTT. Its protein is CASSPPNRFANTGELFF.

The chain recombines TRBV28 with TRBJ1-2; TRBD1 agrees at 8 bases. The germline V gene has CDR1 MDHEN and CDR2 SYDVKM. This CDR3 is built from 20 residues. V trimming: 5 bases; J trimming: 4 bases; junction bases outside the gene matches: 24. The DNA for the CDR3 is TGTGCCAGCAGTCAGGGGGCCCGAGCAGGGTTCATTAGGGGCGCCTATGGCTACACCTTC. It translates to CASSQGARAGFIRGAYGYTF.

The chain couples TRBV5-1 to TRBJ2-7, with D possibly matching TRBD1 (5 bases). V lost 0 bases to trimming and J lost 6 bases, with 13 bases between them. The CDR3 contains 14 residues. Germline CDR1 and CDR2: SGHRS and YFSETQ. CDR3 in amino acids: CASSLVGREGEQYF. CDR3 DNA: TGCGCCAGCAGCTTGGTCGGCAGGGAAGGCGAGCAGTACTTC.

The chain has TRBV4-2 and TRBJ2-3; 8 bases are shared with TRBD2. Looked up from germline, CDR1 is LGHNA and CDR2 is YNFKEQ. The trim removed 4 bases at V and 2 bases at J, leaving 5 bases unmatched. The CDR3 spans 15 residues. CDR3 coding DNA: TGTGCCAGCAGCCTTAGCGGGGCCCTCACAGATACGCAGTATTTT. Protein sequence: CASSLSGALTDTQYF.

The J gene is TRBJ1-6, the V gene TRBV18, with 10 bases fitting TRBD1. This CDR3 has 14 amino acids. The germline V gene encodes CDR1 KGHSH and CDR2 LQKENI. V lost 2 bases and J lost 11; bases outside the gene matches: 3. The CDR3: CASSPEGQGTPLHF. Here the CDR3 DNA reads TGTGCCAGCTCACCAGAGGGACAGGGGACACCCCTCCACTTT.

The gene calls are TRBV19 and TRBJ2-3; TRBD2 aligns across 9 bases. Germline CDR1 LNHDA, CDR2 SQIVND (reference sequence). The CDR3 sequence is 16 residues long. The junction had 3 bases not matched to a gene; V was cut back by 0 bases and J by 2 bases. CDR3 in amino acids: CASSIDLAGHTDTQYF. The DNA of the CDR3 is TGTGCCAGTAGTATAGACCTAGCGGGACACACAGATACGCAGTATTTT.

The chain couples TRBV11-3 to TRBJ2-3; 8 bases are shared with TRBD1. J lost 3 bases, V lost 5 bases, and 10 bases had no gene match. The germline CDR1 and CDR2 sequences are SGHNT and YENEEA. This CDR3 has 16 residues. The CDR3 here is CASSATGGGKTDTQYF. Written as DNA, the CDR3 is TGTGCCAGCAGCGCTACAGGGGGAGGTAAAACAGATACGCAGTATTTT.

As for this clone: Germline is not matched at one junction end, which may reflect a read error. The CDR3 is CASSSGPGTSGSF. As DNA, the CDR3 is TGTGCCAGCAGCTCCGGTCCCGGGACTAGCGGCTCATTC. The chain links TRBV11-3 to TRBJ2-7; 11 bases agree with TRBD2. The length of the CDR3 is 13 residues. Germline CDR1 is SGHNT and CDR2 is YENEEA. Combining the CDR3 with reference TRBV11-3 and TRBJ2-7 gives the whole variable domain EAGVVQSPRYKIIEKKQPVAFWCNPISGHNTLYWYLQNLGQGPELLIRYENEEAVDDSQLPKDRFSAERLKGVDSTLKIQPAELGDSAVYLCASSSGPGTSGSFGPGTRLTVT.

This clone appeared once. The V and J genes are TRBV6-4 and TRBJ1-2; D is ambiguous. Trimming left V 5 bases short and J 5 bases short, with 12 bases between. The germline gives CDR1 MRHNA, CDR2 SNTAGT. The CDR3 consists of 13 residues. The CDR3 loop is CASSPGSGYGYTF. CDR3 nucleotides: TGTGCCAGCAGTCCCGGGTCCGGATATGGCTACACCTTC.

The chain has TRBV5-1 and TRBJ2-5, with 10 bases that match TRBD1. This CDR3 is 15 amino acids long. CDR1 SGHRS and CDR2 YFSETQ come from the germline V gene. The J segment lost 2 bases and the V segment lost 4 bases, leaving 5 bases of the junction unmatched. CDR3 sequence reads: CASSAGQGGQETQYF. In DNA, the CDR3 is TGCGCCAGCAGCGCCGGACAGGGGGGTCAAGAGACCCAGTACTTC.

This clone turned up a few times. The chain is built from TRBV4-1 and TRBJ1-3; D is ambiguous. Germline V gene lookup returns CDR1 MGHRA and CDR2 YSYEKL. The CDR3 extends over 12 amino acids. Trimming left V 2 bases short and J 4 bases short, with 3 bases between. DNA for the CDR3: TGCGCCAGCAGCCAAAGAGGAAACACCATATATTTT. It yields the protein CASSQRGNTIYF.

This clone was seen a single time. Written as DNA, the CDR3 is TGTGCCAGCAGTCCCCGACCGGGACTAGTGGGTGCAGATACGCAGTATTTT. Residues: CASSPRPGLVGADTQYF. The genes are TRBV27 and TRBJ2-3; TRBD2 aligns across 8 bases. V lost 5 bases, J lost 4 bases, and 14 bases stayed unmatched. This CDR3 is built from 17 residues. From germline, CDR1 is MNHEY and CDR2 SMNVEV (reference sequence).

The genes are TRBV5-1 and TRBJ2-3, with a possible D match to TRBD1 (5 bases). CDR1 is SGHRS and CDR2 is YFSETQ in the germline V gene. V was cut by 4 bases and J by 5 bases, with 14 bases left in between. This CDR3 has 14 residues. As DNA, the CDR3 is TGCGCCAGCAGCCAGGAACAGGTCCAAGATACGCAGTATTTT. Protein product: CASSQEQVQDTQYF.

CDR3: CAIRDPTRGEVDTQYF. CDR3 sequence (DNA): TGTGCCATCAGGGACCCGACTAGAGGGGAAGTTGATACGCAGTATTTT. The chain combines TRBV10-3 with TRBJ2-3; D is perhaps TRBD2 (6 bases). Germline V lookup: CDR1 ENHRY, CDR2 SYGVKD. V lost 6 bases and J 6 bases, leaving 22 bases between the germline ends. The CDR3 has 16 residues.